This TCR beta chain was recorded in a study of cytomegalovirus exposure and HLA in healthy donors. Study-wide background: The roughly 120 validation repertoires matched the approximately 700 first-cohort repertoires in platform, a later analysis reported. General study results and limits: CMV antigen specificity was confirmed in vitro for three CMV-associated chains.

The repertoire was sequenced with immunoSEQ multiplex PCR; TCRdb's copy has only in-frame clones and lacks some. The sample gives 200,000 to 250,000 clones, around nine tenths of which show up once; roughly 1% is in the top ten. As concerns this clone: Its antigen is not identified.

The CDR3 contains 15 residues. The J segment lost 5 bases and the V segment lost 3 bases, leaving 9 bases of the junction unmatched. CDR1 is MDHEN and CDR2 is SYDVKM in the germline V gene. The TCR sequence derives from a young woman in good health and CMV-seronegative. The J gene is TRBJ1-1, the V gene TRBV28; 7 positions match TRBD1. What was sequenced was PBMCs. For the CDR3, the DNA is TGTGCCAGCAGTTTCCCCAAACCGACAGGGACTGAAGCTTTCTTT. This translates into CASSFPKPTGTEAFF.